The clone carrying this TCR beta chain has at least ten counts. This entry belongs to a study of T cells in Graves' hyperthyroidism and ophthalmopathy. TCR beta CDR3 region amplification was performed from RNA transcripts. The HTBI primer set drove a first-round RT-PCR of the TCR CDR3. TCRdb itself ran the multiplex PCR reads through MiXCR, one entry per CDR3 protein. The sample yields 380,000 or so distinct CDR3 sequences, approximately 15% seen once. Per germline, CDR1 MNHEY and CDR2 SVGAGI. J gave up 4 bases and V 0 bases, and 3 bases lay outside the gene matches. This CDR3 comprises 15 residues. The genes are TRBV6-5 and TRBJ2-1; 7 bases map to TRBD1. This sequence was found in a man aged 30 to 45 with Graves' hyperthyroidism that later progressed to Graves' ophthalmopathy. Sequenced sample: blood. The CDR3 sequence: CASSYSYRGYNEQFF. CDR3 in DNA: TGTGCCAGCAGTTACTCGTACAGGGGATACAATGAGCAGTTCTTC.